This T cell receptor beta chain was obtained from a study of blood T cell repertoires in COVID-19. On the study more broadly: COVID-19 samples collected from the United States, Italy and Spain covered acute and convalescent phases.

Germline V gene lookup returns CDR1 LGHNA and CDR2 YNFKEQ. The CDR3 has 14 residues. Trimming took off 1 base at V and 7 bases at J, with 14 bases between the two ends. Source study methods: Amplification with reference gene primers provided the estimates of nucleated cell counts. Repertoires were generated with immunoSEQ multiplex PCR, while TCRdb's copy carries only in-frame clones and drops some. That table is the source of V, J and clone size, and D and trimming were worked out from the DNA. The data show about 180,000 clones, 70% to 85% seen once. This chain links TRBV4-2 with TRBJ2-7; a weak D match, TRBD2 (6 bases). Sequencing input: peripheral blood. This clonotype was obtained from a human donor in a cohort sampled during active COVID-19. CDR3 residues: CASSQVGRGGEQYF. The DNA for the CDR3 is TGTGCCAGCAGCCAAGTCGGGCGTGGAGGGGAGCAGTACTTC.